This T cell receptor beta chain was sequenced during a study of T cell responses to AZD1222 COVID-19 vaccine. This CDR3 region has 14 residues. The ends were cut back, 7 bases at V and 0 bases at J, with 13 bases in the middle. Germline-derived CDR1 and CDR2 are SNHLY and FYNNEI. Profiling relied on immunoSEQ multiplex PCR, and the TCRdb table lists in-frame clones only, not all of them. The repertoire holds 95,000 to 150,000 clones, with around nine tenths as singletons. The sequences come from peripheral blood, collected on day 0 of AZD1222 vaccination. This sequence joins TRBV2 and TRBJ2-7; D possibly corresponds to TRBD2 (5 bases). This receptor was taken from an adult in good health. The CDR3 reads CASNRVGVSYEQYF. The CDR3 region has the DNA TGTGCCAGCAACCGAGTCGGGGTCTCCTACGAGCAGTACTTC.